Listed below are T cell receptor beta chains from one sample, sequenced in a study of shared clonotypes between healthy human individuals. Repertoires were generated with immunoSEQ multiplex PCR, while TCRdb's copy carries only in-frame clones and drops some. The sample includes more than 2,000,000 clones, over 85% of them seen just once. The source material was naive CD4+ T cells sorted from blood. The receptors were gathered from a man aged 18-30 years in good health. CDR3s include the opening cysteine and the closing phenylalanine or tryptophan. D genes are given only for firm matches. Some rows have no size entry. The others give once, few or many, or a class for an expanded clone.

D	V	size	J	CDR3	DNA
-	TRBV5-4	-	TRBJ1-1	CASSLDGLVNTEAFF	TGTGCCAGCAGCTTGGATGGCCTAGTGAACACTGAAGCTTTCTTT
TRBD1	TRBV19	-	TRBJ1-1	CASSGTANTEAFF	TGTGCCAGTAGTGGGACAGCCAACACTGAAGCTTTCTTT
-	TRBV5-1	-	TRBJ1-2	CASSLKPDPNYGYTF	TGCGCCAGCAGCTTGAAGCCAGACCCTAACTATGGCTACACCTTC
TRBD1	TRBV7-9	once	TRBJ1-2	CASSLEQGYNYGYTF	TGTGCCAGCAGCTTAGAACAGGGGTATAACTATGGCTACACCTTC
TRBD1	TRBV5-4	-	TRBJ2-3	CASATGGWGTDTQYF	TGTGCCAGCGCGACAGGGGGCTGGGGCACAGATACGCAGTATTTT
-	TRBV18	few	TRBJ2-2	CASSPVGDGELFF	TGTGCCAGCTCACCTGTAGGGGACGGGGAGCTGTTTTTT
TRBD1	TRBV12-5	-	TRBJ1-2	CASGLVLPGGPPYGYTF	TGTGCTAGTGGTTTGGTACTTCCAGGGGGCCCACCCTATGGCTACACCTTC
TRBD2	TRBV5-1	-	TRBJ2-7	CASSSRGGEIYEQYF	TGCGCCAGCAGCTCTCGCGGGGGAGAAATCTACGAGCAGTACTTC
TRBD2	TRBV5-1	once	TRBJ2-7	CASSPDLWTSRSYEQYF	TGCGCCAGCAGCCCGGACCTCTGGACTAGCCGATCGTACGAGCAGTACTTC
-	TRBV5-1	-	TRBJ2-7	CASSLEGSLSYEQYF	TGCGCCAGCAGCTTGGAGGGCTCCCTCTCCTACGAGCAGTACTTC
TRBD1	TRBV5-1	-	TRBJ2-1	CASSVTGGIYNEQFF	TGCGCCAGCAGCGTTACAGGGGGCATCTACAATGAGCAGTTCTTC
-	TRBV5-6	-	TRBJ1-1	CASSSSPTVKTEAFF	TGTGCCAGCAGCTCTTCCCCGACAGTGAAGACTGAAGCTTTCTTT
TRBD2	TRBV4-3	-	TRBJ2-1	CASSQQPGTSGSWNEQFF	TGCGCCAGCAGCCAACAACCCGGGACTAGCGGGAGTTGGAATGAGCAGTTCTTC
-	TRBV30	few	TRBJ1-1	CARRGDTEAFF	TGTGCCAGACGAGGGGACACTGAAGCTTTCTTT
TRBD2	TRBV4-3	-	TRBJ2-1	CASSQREGVEQFF	TGCGCCAGCAGCCAGCGGGAGGGAGTAGAGCAGTTCTTC
-	TRBV19	-	TRBJ1-3	CASSLAPVSGNTIYF	TGTGCCAGTAGTCTCGCGCCTGTCTCTGGAAACACCATATATTTT
TRBD1	TRBV5-4	-	TRBJ2-2	CASSLAGRGRSGELFF	TGTGCCAGCAGCTTGGCGGGCAGGGGGCGATCCGGGGAGCTGTTTTTT
-	TRBV10-3	-	TRBJ2-3	CAISFPSGDTQYF	TGTGCCATCAGCTTCCCATCAGGTGATACGCAGTATTTT
TRBD1	TRBV5-6	-	TRBJ1-2	CASSFGDRGVYGYTF	TGTGCCAGCAGCTTTGGGGACAGGGGGGTTTATGGCTACACCTTC
-	TRBV9	-	TRBJ2-2	CASRQNRETGELFF	TGTGCCAGCAGACAGAACCGCGAGACCGGGGAGCTGTTTTTT
-	TRBV19	-	TRBJ1-5	CASSIVPGPSNQPQHF	TGTGCCAGTAGTATAGTTCCGGGTCCGAGCAATCAGCCCCAGCATTTT
-	TRBV18	-	TRBJ2-7	CASSPTGLYEQYF	TGTGCCAGCTCACCAACAGGGCTCTACGAGCAGTACTTC
-	TRBV11-2	-	TRBJ2-4	CASSFVRERGIQYF	TGTGCCAGCAGCTTTGTACGGGAGAGGGGCATTCAGTACTTC
-	TRBV30	-	TRBJ1-5	CAWSAPSGQGWGQPQHF	TGTGCCTGGAGTGCACCCTCCGGTCAGGGGTGGGGGCAGCCCCAGCATTTT
-	TRBV19	-	TRBJ1-4	CASTLRGDNEKLFF	TGTGCCAGTACCCTCCGGGGAGATAATGAAAAACTGTTTTTT
TRBD1	TRBV9	-	TRBJ1-2	CASHPGQGGTNYGYTF	TGTGCCAGCCACCCCGGACAGGGGGGAACGAACTATGGCTACACCTTC
-	TRBV11-2	once	TRBJ1-1	CASSSLSGGLTEAFF	TGTGCCAGCAGCTCATTGTCTGGGGGTTTGACTGAAGCTTTCTTT
-	TRBV4-1	-	TRBJ2-5	CASSQDVLAETQYF	TGCGCCAGCAGCCAAGATGTGCTAGCGGAGACCCAGTACTTC
-	TRBV6-1	-	TRBJ2-5	CASSEGRGPSRETQYF	TGTGCCAGCAGTGAAGGTAGAGGCCCCTCCCGAGAGACCCAGTACTTC
-	TRBV27	-	TRBJ2-2	CASSFLTGELFF	TGTGCCAGCAGTTTCTTAACCGGGGAGCTGTTTTTT
TRBD1	TRBV12-5	-	TRBJ2-6	CASGFLGPPDRASPGANVLTF	TGTGCTAGTGGTTTTTTGGGACCGCCGGACAGGGCGTCCCCTGGGGCCAACGTCCTGACTTTC
TRBD2	TRBV4-1	-	TRBJ2-3	CASSQDSGGRSDTQYF	TGCGCCAGCAGCCAAGATAGCGGGGGGAGGTCGGATACGCAGTATTTT
-	TRBV6-1	-	TRBJ1-1	CASSEARPRTEAFF	TGTGCCAGCAGTGAAGCGCGACCCAGGACTGAAGCTTTCTTT
-	TRBV14	-	TRBJ2-3	CASSQGSANTDTQYF	TGTGCCAGCAGCCAAGGGTCAGCGAACACAGATACGCAGTATTTT
TRBD2	TRBV5-1	once	TRBJ2-2	CASSLASGSVDTGELFF	TGCGCCAGCAGCTTGGCTAGCGGGAGTGTAGACACCGGGGAGCTGTTTTTT
-	TRBV7-9	-	TRBJ2-2	CASSLWGVNTGELFF	TGTGCCAGCAGCTTATGGGGGGTGAACACCGGGGAGCTGTTTTTT
-	TRBV11-2	-	TRBJ2-7	CASSPSKTRTYEQYF	TGTGCCAGCAGCCCAAGTAAGACTAGAACCTACGAGCAGTACTTC
-	TRBV5-1	-	TRBJ2-1	CASGTGNEQFF	TGCGCCAGCGGAACAGGGAACGAGCAGTTCTTC
TRBD2	TRBV27	-	TRBJ2-7	CASSPAGGGTYEQYF	TGTGCCAGCAGTCCGGCGGGGGGGGGAACCTACGAGCAGTACTTC
-	TRBV6-5	-	TRBJ1-2	CASAQGKSNYGYTF	TGTGCCAGCGCCCAGGGGAAGAGTAACTATGGCTACACCTTC
TRBD1	TRBV10-3	-	TRBJ2-7	CAIRREDRADEQYF	TGTGCCATCAGGAGGGAGGACAGGGCCGACGAGCAGTACTTC
-	TRBV28	-	TRBJ1-4	CASSLLGQTTNEKLFF	TGTGCCAGCAGTTTACTAGGGCAAACAACTAATGAAAAACTGTTTTTT
TRBD1	TRBV7-2	-	TRBJ1-2	CASSLARTGTGYTF	TGTGCCAGCAGCTTAGCCAGGACAGGGACTGGCTACACCTTC
-	TRBV28	-	TRBJ2-4	CASSPLPNIQYF	TGTGCCAGCAGTCCACTTCCAAACATTCAGTACTTC
-	TRBV7-9	few	TRBJ2-4	CASSFGTLAKNIQYF	TGTGCCAGCAGCTTCGGGACTCTAGCCAAAAACATTCAGTACTTC
TRBD2	TRBV7-9	-	TRBJ2-7	CASSLDGTSGTNEQYF	TGTGCCAGCAGCTTAGATGGGACTAGCGGGACCAACGAGCAGTACTTC
-	TRBV5-1	-	TRBJ1-3	CASSLFPELGNTIYF	TGCGCCAGCAGCTTGTTTCCAGAGCTGGGAAACACCATATATTTT
-	TRBV6-5	-	TRBJ2-1	CASSYRGNEQFF	TGTGCCAGCAGTTACAGGGGGAATGAGCAGTTCTTC
-	TRBV6-5	-	TRBJ2-7	CASTTARSVYEQYF	TGTGCCAGCACCACGGCCCGTTCCGTTTACGAGCAGTACTTC
-	TRBV18	-	TRBJ1-1	CASSPLSGGNTEAFF	TGTGCCAGCTCACCACTTTCTGGGGGTAACACTGAAGCTTTCTTT